This T cell receptor beta chain was captured by sequencing in a study of T cell responses to AZD1222 COVID-19 vaccine. Data came from immunoSEQ multiplex PCR; TCRdb stores just in-frame clones and leaves some out. The table has over 150,000 clones, about 86% seen once. CDR1 is MDHEN and CDR2 is SYDVKM in the germline V gene. The CDR3 contains 13 residues. Trimming shortened V by 3 bases and J by 2 bases, and 8 bases separated the two germline ends. The TCR sequence derives from an adult in good health. Here the sequenced sample was peripheral blood, taken on day 0 of AZD1222 vaccination. The rearrangement joins TRBV28 to TRBJ2-7; D call uncertain. This CDR3 reads CASSFVGPYEQYF. CDR3 DNA sequence: TGTGCCAGCAGTTTTGTAGGGCCCTACGAGCAGTACTTC.